This T cell receptor beta chain emerged from a study of lymphopenia after photon versus proton radiotherapy. Sequencing used immunoSEQ multiplex PCR; TCRdb keeps in-frame clones, though not all of them. The data hold 15,000 to 20,000 clones, with under 95% observed a single time. Trimming cost V 0 bases and J 2 bases, with 8 bases left between them. The CDR3 covers 15 residues. Germline CDR1 reads SGHTA; CDR2 reads FQGNSA. Here the sequenced sample was peripheral blood, taken from a patient treated with photon-based radiotherapy. This chain uses TRBV7-2 with TRBJ2-1; D possibly corresponds to TRBD2 (5 bases). The sequence was collected from a woman aged 40 to 50 with cholangiocarcinoma. The CDR3 sequence: CASSLARETYNEQFF. For the CDR3, the DNA is TGTGCCAGCAGCTTAGCAAGGGAGACCTACAATGAGCAGTTCTTC.